This T cell receptor (beta chain) is from a study of CD8+CD57+ T cells in acquired aplastic anemia. Notes on the study in general: No significant patient-versus-control difference appeared in CD8+ Simpson's diversity.

This clonotype has a single count. Its antigen remains unknown. The junction shows a germline mismatch at one end, possibly a read error. Genomic DNA, the template, was used for profiling of the TCR beta VDJ and CDR3. TCRdb re-called the reads with MiXCR, one entry per CDR3 protein. This sample has about 160,000 distinct CDR3 sequences, with over 70% found just once. All patients picked for sequencing had shown, by flow cytometry, an expansion of CD8+CD57+ cells. CDR3 length: 16 amino acids. Germline loops: CDR1 LNHNV, CDR2 YYDKDF (reference sequence). This TCR derives from a human donor with aplastic anemia. The chain links TRBV15 to TRBJ2-7; unclear D gene. The material sequenced was sorted CD4+, CD8+, or CD8+CD57+ T cells (not recorded which) from PBMCs. CDR3 DNA sequence: TGTGCCACCAGCAGAGATGCCATGTTGGTCTCCAACGAGCAGTACTTC. Translated, it gives CATSRDAMLVSNEQYF.